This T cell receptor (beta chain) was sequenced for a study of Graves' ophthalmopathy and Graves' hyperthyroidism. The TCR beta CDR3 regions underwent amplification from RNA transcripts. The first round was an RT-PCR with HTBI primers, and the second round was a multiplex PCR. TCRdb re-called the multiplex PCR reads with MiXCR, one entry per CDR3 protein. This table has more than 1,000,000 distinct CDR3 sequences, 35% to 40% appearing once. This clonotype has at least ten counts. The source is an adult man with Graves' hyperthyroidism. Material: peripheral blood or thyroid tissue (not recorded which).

DNA of the CDR3: TGTGCCAGCAGCTTAGCCCCCCAAGCTAAGGGCACTGAAGCTTTCTTT. It is translated as CASSLAPQAKGTEAFF. This chain joins TRBV7-6 and TRBJ1-1; D gene unclear. The CDR3 is made up of 16 amino acids. Germline CDR1 reads SGHVS; CDR2 reads FNYEAQ. Deletions cut 0 bases from V and 4 bases from J, with 15 bases between.